The 9 T cell receptor beta chains below all came from one sample that was sequenced in a study of cytomegalovirus exposure and HLA in healthy donors. The PCR employed 60 Vbeta primers together with 13 Jbeta primers. Libraries were prepared by immunoSEQ multiplex PCR; TCRdb keeps only in-frame clonotypes and omits some of them. The table lists approximately 100,000 clones, just under 80% of them singletons. The sample consisted of PBMCs. These receptors were collected from a middle-aged woman in good health and CMV-seronegative.

Here the CDR3 DNA reads TGTGCCAGCAGCCAAGGTTCTCTGAGCCTCTACGAGCAGTACTTC. Translated, it gives CASSQGSLSLYEQYF. The chain has TRBV4-2 and TRBJ2-7; D remains unclear. The V and J ends lost 1 base and 3 bases respectively, with 13 bases between them. CDR1 is LGHNA, CDR2 YNFKEQ, per germline. This CDR3 region has 15 residues.

This clone has only one observation. The chain couples TRBV7-8 to TRBJ1-1, with D possibly being TRBD1 (6 bases). CDR1 is SGHVS and CDR2 is FQNEAQ in the germline V gene. This CDR3 region has 16 residues. V was clipped by 5 bases and J by 3 bases, with 19 bases between them. This CDR3 reads CASSLLPTGMYTEAFF. CDR3 sequence (DNA): TGTGCCAGCAGCCTACTCCCTACAGGGATGTACACTGAAGCTTTCTTT.

The chain uses TRBV7-8 and TRBJ2-5; 7 positions agree with TRBD1. The CDR3 runs to 15 residues. Trimming cost V 0 bases and J 4 bases; bases outside gene matches: 5. The germline CDR1 and CDR2 sequences are SGHVS and FQNEAQ. The CDR3 here is CASSLASGGLETQYF. The CDR3 nucleotides are TGTGCCAGCAGCTTAGCATCAGGGGGATTAGAGACCCAGTACTTC.

This clone was detected only once. Additional DNA sequences in this sample encode the identical CDR3. The gene calls are TRBV5-8 and TRBJ2-5; 9 bases are shared with TRBD1. CDR1 and CDR2 (germline): SGHTS, YDEGEE. V shed 0 bases and J 5 bases; nucleotides not matched to a gene: 2. The CDR3 runs to 14 residues. The CDR3 DNA is TGTGCCAGCAGCTTGGCGGGACAGGGTGAGACCCAGTACTTC. Encoded protein: CASSLAGQGETQYF.

The rearrangement uses TRBV11-2 and TRBJ1-1; D is perhaps TRBD1 (6 bases). V gave up 4 bases and J gave up 7 bases, with 16 bases separating them. Germline V gives CDR1 SGHAT, CDR2 FQNNGV. This CDR3 has 14 amino acids. CDR3 in amino acids: CASSSTRGHSEAFF. CDR3 DNA sequence: TGTGCCAGCAGCTCCACCAGGGGACATAGTGAAGCTTTCTTT.

V usage is TRBV5-6 and J usage is TRBJ1-1; 7 bases match TRBD1. The germline V gene encodes CDR1 SGHDT and CDR2 YYEEEE. CDR3 length equals 15 residues. With V trimmed by 1 base and J by 5 bases, 8 bases remained unmatched. CDR3 sequence reads: CASSLMARGRTEAFF. DNA of the CDR3: TGTGCCAGCAGCTTGATGGCTAGGGGGCGGACTGAAGCTTTCTTT.

J is TRBJ2-5 and V is TRBV5-1; perhaps TRBD2 as D (5 bases). The length of the CDR3 is 14 residues. The V gene's germline CDR1 is SGHRS and CDR2 YFSETQ. The V end lost 1 base, the J end lost 4 bases, and 11 bases lay between the germline ends. The DNA of the CDR3 is TGCGCCAGCAGCTTGAGGGATGAGGGAGAGACCCAGTACTTC. This sequence encodes CASSLRDEGETQYF.

The chain is built from TRBV29-1 and TRBJ1-1; 8 nucleotides align to TRBD1. The CDR3 is made up of 14 amino acids. Germline values: CDR1 SQVTM, CDR2 ANQGSEA. Germline trimming cut 4 bases from V and 1 base from J; bases unmatched to any gene: 5. The CDR3 bases are TGCAGCGTTGTGCGGACAGGGTGGAACACTGAAGCTTTCTTT. Translated: CSVVRTGWNTEAFF.

V and J are TRBV4-1 and TRBJ1-2; D is ambiguous. This CDR3 contains 17 residues. V was cut by 2 bases and J by 7 bases, with 23 bases left in between. Per the germline V gene, CDR1 is MGHRA and CDR2 is YSYEKL. The CDR3, as DNA: TGCGCCAGCAGCCAACGGTCTGGGCAAAATACCTTCGCTGGCTACACCTTC. Encoded protein: CASSQRSGQNTFAGYTF.